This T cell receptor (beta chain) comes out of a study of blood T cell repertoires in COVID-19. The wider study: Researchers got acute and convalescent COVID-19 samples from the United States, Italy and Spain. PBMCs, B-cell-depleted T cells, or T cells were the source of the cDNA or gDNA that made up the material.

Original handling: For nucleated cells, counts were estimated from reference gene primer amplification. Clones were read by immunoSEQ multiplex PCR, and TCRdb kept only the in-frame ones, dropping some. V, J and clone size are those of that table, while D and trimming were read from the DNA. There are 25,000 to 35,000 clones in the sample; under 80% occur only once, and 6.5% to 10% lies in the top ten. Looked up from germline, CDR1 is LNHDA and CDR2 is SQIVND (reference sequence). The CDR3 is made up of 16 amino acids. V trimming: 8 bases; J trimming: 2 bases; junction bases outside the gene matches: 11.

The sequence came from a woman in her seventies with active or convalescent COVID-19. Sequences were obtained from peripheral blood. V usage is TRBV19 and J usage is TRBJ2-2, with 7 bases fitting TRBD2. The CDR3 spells CASWGSGADNTGELFF. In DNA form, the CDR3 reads TGTGCCAGTTGGGGCAGCGGGGCGGATAACACCGGGGAGCTGTTTTTT.